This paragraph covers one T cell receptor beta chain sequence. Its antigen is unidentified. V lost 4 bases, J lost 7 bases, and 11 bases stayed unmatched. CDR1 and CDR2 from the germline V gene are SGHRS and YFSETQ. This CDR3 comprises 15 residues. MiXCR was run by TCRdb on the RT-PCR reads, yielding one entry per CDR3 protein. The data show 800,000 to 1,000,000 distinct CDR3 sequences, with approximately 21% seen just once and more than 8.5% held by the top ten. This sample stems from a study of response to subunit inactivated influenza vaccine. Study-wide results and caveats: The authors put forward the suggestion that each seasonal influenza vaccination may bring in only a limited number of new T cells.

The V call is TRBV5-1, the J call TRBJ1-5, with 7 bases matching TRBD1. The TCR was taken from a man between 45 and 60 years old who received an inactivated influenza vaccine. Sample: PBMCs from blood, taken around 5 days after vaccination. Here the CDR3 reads CASSPGWGQSQPQHF. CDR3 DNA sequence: TGCGCCAGCAGCCCGGGGTGGGGACAGTCACAGCCCCAGCATTTT.